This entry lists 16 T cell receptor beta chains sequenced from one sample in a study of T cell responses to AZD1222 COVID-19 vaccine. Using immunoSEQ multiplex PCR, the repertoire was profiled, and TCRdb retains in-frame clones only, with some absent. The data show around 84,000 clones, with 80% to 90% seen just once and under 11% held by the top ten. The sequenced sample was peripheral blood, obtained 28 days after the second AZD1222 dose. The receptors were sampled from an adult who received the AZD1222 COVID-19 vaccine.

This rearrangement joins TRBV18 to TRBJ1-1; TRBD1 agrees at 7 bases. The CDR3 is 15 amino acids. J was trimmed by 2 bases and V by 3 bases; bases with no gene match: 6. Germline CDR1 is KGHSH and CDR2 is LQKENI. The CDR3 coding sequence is TGTGCCAGCTCACCTAAGGGACAGTTCAACACTGAAGCTTTCTTT. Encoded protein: CASSPKGQFNTEAFF. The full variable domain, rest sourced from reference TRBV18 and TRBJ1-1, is NAGVMQNPRHLVRRRGQEARLRCSPMKGHSHVYWYRQLPEEGLKFMVYLQKENIIDESGMPKERFSAEFPKEGPSILRIQQVVRGDSAAYFCASSPKGQFNTEAFFGQGTRLTVV.

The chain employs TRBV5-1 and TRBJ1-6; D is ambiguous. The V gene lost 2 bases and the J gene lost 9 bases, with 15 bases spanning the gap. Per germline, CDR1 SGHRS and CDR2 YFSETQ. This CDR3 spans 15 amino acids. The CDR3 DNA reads TGCGCCAGCAGCTTTAACCCCGGATCAGGTTCACCCCTCCACTTT. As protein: CASSFNPGSGSPLHF.

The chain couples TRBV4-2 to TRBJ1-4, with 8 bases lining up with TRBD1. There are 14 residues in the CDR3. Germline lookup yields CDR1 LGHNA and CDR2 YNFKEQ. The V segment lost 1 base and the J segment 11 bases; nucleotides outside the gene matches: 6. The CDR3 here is CASSQGQGSNKLFF. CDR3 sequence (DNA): TGTGCCAGCAGCCAAGGACAGGGGAGCAATAAACTGTTTTTT.

As DNA, the CDR3 is TGTGCCAGCAGCTCGGACAGTTACCACAATGAGCAGTTCTTC. It specifies CASSSDSYHNEQFF. The chain uses TRBV5-4 and TRBJ2-1, with a tentative D call TRBD1 (6 bases). This CDR3 comprises 14 residues. The germline V gene encodes CDR1 SGHNT and CDR2 YYREEE (reference sequence). Trimming pared 3 bases from V and 5 bases from J, leaving 12 bases between.

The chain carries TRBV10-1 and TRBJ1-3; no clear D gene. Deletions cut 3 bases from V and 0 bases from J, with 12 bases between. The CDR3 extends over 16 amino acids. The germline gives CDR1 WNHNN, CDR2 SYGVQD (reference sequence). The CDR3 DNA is TGCGCCAGCAGTGAAGCCGGGATGCGCTCTGGAAACACCATATATTTT. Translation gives CASSEAGMRSGNTIYF.

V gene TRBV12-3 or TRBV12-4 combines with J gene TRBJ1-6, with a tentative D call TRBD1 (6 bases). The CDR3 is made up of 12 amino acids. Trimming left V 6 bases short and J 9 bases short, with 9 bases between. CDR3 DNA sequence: TGTGCCAGCAGCCTCAGGGGTTCACCCCTCCACTTT. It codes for CASSLRGSPLHF.

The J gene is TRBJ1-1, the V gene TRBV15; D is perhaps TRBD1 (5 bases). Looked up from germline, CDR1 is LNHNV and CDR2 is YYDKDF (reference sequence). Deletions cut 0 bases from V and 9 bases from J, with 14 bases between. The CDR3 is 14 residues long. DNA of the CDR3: TGTGCCACCAGCAGAGAAGGGACCTCAGTTCAAGCTTTCTTT. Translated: CATSREGTSVQAFF.

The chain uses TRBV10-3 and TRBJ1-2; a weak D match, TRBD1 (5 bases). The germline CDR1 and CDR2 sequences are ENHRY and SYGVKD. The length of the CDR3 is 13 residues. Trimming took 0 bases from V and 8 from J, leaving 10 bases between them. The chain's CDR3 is CAISESEGRGYTF. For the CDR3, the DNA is TGTGCCATCAGTGAGTCAGAGGGGAGAGGCTACACCTTC.

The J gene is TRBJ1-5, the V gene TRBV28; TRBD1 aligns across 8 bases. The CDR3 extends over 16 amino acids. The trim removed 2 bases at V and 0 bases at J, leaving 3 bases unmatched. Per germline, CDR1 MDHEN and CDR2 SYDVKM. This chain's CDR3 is CASSLRTGYSNQPQHF. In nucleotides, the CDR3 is TGTGCCAGCAGTTTAAGGACAGGGTATAGCAATCAGCCCCAGCATTTT.

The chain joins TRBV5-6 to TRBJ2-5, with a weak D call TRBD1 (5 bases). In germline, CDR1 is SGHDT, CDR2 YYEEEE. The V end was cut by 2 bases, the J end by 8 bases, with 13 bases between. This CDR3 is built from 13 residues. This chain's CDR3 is CASSFARVETQYF. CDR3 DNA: TGTGCCAGCAGCTTTGCCAGGGTGGAAACCCAGTACTTC.

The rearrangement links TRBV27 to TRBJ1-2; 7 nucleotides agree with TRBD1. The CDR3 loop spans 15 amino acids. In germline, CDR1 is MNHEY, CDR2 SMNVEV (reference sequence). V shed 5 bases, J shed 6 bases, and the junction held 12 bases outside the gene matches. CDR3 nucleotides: TGTGCCAGCAGTCCATTACCGGGACAGCCGGATGGCTACACCTTC. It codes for CASSPLPGQPDGYTF.

The CDR3 sequence: CASSSSGLSSYEQYF. In DNA form, the CDR3 reads TGTGCCAGCAGCTCGAGCGGTCTGAGCTCCTACGAGCAGTACTTC. The J gene is TRBJ2-7, the V gene TRBV7-9; D may be TRBD2 (5 bases). Germline V gene data show CDR1 as SEHNR and CDR2 as FQNEAQ (reference sequence). The V gene lost 4 bases and the J gene lost 0 bases, with 13 bases spanning the gap. The CDR3 covers 15 residues.

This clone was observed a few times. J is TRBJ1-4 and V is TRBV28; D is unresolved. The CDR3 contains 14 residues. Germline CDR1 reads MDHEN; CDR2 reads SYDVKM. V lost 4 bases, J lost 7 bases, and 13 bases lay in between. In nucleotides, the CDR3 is TGTGCCAGCAGTTCCTCGCCGGGGATTGAAAAACTGTTTTTT. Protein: CASSSSPGIEKLFF. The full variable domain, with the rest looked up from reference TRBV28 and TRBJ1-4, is DVKVTQSSRYLVKRTGEKVFLECVQDMDHENMFWYRQDPGLGLRLIYFSYDVKMKEKGDIPEGYSVSREKKERFSLILESASTNQTSMYLCASSSSPGIEKLFFGSGTQLSVL.

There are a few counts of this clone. The CDR3: CASKEGNSPLHF. CDR3 nucleotides: TGTGCCAGCAAAGAGGGAAATTCACCCCTCCACTTT. The V gene is TRBV27, the J gene TRBJ1-6; D unresolved. Germline loops: CDR1 MNHEY, CDR2 SMNVEV (reference sequence). There are 12 residues in the CDR3. V dropped 7 bases and J dropped 7 bases, with 8 bases sitting between them.

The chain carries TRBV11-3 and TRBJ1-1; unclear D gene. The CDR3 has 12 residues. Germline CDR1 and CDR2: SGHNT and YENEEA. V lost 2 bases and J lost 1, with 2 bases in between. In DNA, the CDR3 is TGTGCCAGCAGCTTACGGAACACTGAAGCTTTCTTT. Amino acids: CASSLRNTEAFF. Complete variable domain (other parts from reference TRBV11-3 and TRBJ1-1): EAGVVQSPRYKIIEKKQPVAFWCNPISGHNTLYWYLQNLGQGPELLIRYENEEAVDDSQLPKDRFSAERLKGVDSTLKIQPAELGDSAVYLCASSLRNTEAFFGQGTRLTVV.

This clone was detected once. The CDR3 DNA reads as TGCGCCAGCAGCTTGGGCAGATTTGCAACTAATGAAAAACTGTTTTTT. As protein: CASSLGRFATNEKLFF. V is TRBV5-1 and J is TRBJ1-4; no firm D call. Deletions cut 0 bases from V and 0 bases from J, with 9 bases between. This CDR3 has 16 amino acids. Per germline, CDR1 SGHRS and CDR2 YFSETQ.